This passage covers 32 T cell receptor beta chains from one sample sequenced in a study of blood T cell repertoires in COVID-19. TCRdb keeps only in-frame clones here, not all; method: immunoSEQ multiplex PCR. The data contain roughly 290,000 clones, 80% to 90% of them singletons. Input material: PBMCs or T cells enriched from blood (not recorded which). All receptors come from a woman under 40 who had recovered from COVID-19.

The V and J genes are TRBV2 and TRBJ2-2; possibly TRBD1 for D (5 bases). This CDR3 contains 15 residues. The germline V and J ends were trimmed by 4 bases and 2 bases, with 11 bases remaining between them. The germline CDR1 and CDR2 sequences are SNHLY and FYNNEI. CDR3 DNA: TGTGCCAGCAGTGGACAGCTTGTTAACACCGGGGAGCTGTTTTTT. This translates into CASSGQLVNTGELFF.

The chain joins TRBV6-4 to TRBJ2-1; 10 positions match TRBD2. Germline-derived CDR1 and CDR2 are MRHNA and SNTAGT. Losses at the gene ends were 7 bases for V and 9 bases for J; bases not matched to a gene: 9. The CDR3 totals 14 residues. The CDR3 DNA reads TGTGCCAGCATGGGCCTAGCGGGAGTTGGTGAGCAGTTCTTC. Translated, it gives CASMGLAGVGEQFF.

The chain joins TRBV29-1 to TRBJ1-2; D gene uncertain. The CDR3 is 13 amino acids. Germline V gene lookup returns CDR1 SQVTM and CDR2 ANQGSEA. Trimming shortened V by 0 bases and J by 1 base, and 6 bases separated the two germline ends. The CDR3 loop is CSVEESINYGYTF. The CDR3 region has the DNA TGCAGCGTTGAAGAGAGCATTAACTATGGCTACACCTTC.

Turning to this clone: Other nucleotide sequences in the sample specify the same CDR3. This chain uses TRBV20-1 with TRBJ1-3, with 8 positions matching TRBD1. Germline-derived CDR1 and CDR2 are DFQATT and SNEGSKA (reference sequence). The trim removed 3 bases at V and 1 base at J, leaving 2 bases unmatched. The CDR3 runs 14 residues. The CDR3 here is CSASDRGSGNTIYF. CDR3 DNA sequence: TGCAGTGCTAGTGACAGGGGTTCTGGAAACACCATATATTTT.

CDR3 amino acids: CASSPTSGADTQYF. The CDR3 bases are TGCGCCAGCAGCCCGACTAGCGGGGCAGATACGCAGTATTTT. The chain recombines TRBV4-1 with TRBJ2-3, with TRBD2 matching over 11 bases. The V gene's germline CDR1 is MGHRA and CDR2 YSYEKL. This CDR3 is 14 amino acids long. J was trimmed by 4 bases and V by 4 bases; bases with no gene match: 1.

V usage is TRBV6-1 and J usage is TRBJ2-7, with 9 bases that match TRBD1. Germline V lookup: CDR1 MNHNS, CDR2 SASEGT. The V and J ends lost 1 base and 4 bases, in that order; junction bases with no gene match: 14. This CDR3 is built from 18 residues. DNA of the CDR3: TGTGCCAGCAGTGAAGTTAATAGAAAGGGGACAGGGAGTTACGAGCAGTACTTC. As protein: CASSEVNRKGTGSYEQYF.

The V gene is TRBV19, the J gene TRBJ2-7; 7 nucleotides agree with TRBD1. The germline gives CDR1 LNHDA, CDR2 SQIVND (reference sequence). CDR3 length equals 16 residues. V gave up 0 bases and J gave up 0 bases; unmatched junction bases: 5. Here the CDR3 DNA reads TGTGCCAGTAGTATAGAGGACAGGCCAAGCTCCTACGAGCAGTACTTC. Its protein is CASSIEDRPSSYEQYF. The full variable domain, in which reference TRBV19 and TRBJ2-7 provide the parts outside the CDR3, is DGGITQSPKYLFRKEGQNVTLSCEQNLNHDAMYWYRQDPGQGLRLIYYSQIVNDFQKGDIAEGYSVSREKKESFPLTVTSAQKNPTAFYLCASSIEDRPSSYEQYFGPGTRLTVT.

The CDR3 DNA is TGTGCCATCTTGTCGACTAGCGGGGGCACAGATACGCAGTATTTT. It encodes CAILSTSGGTDTQYF. V is TRBV2 and J is TRBJ2-3; TRBD2 agrees at 11 bases. CDR1 SNHLY and CDR2 FYNNEI come from the germline V gene. V trimming: 10 bases; J trimming: 1 base; junction bases outside the gene matches: 7. This CDR3 has 15 residues. Based on the CDR3 plus reference TRBV2 and TRBJ2-3, the full variable domain is EPEVTQTPSHQVTQMGQEVILRCVPISNHLYFYWYRQILGQKVEFLVSFYNNEISEKSEIFDDQFSVERPDGSNFTLKIRSTKLEDSAMYFCAILSTSGGTDTQYFGPGTRLTVL.

A single count supports this clone. The chain is built from TRBV7-2 and TRBJ2-5, with 9 bases fitting TRBD2. The germline V gene has CDR1 SGHTA and CDR2 FQGNSA. The CDR3 is made up of 16 amino acids. The trim removed 3 bases at V and 3 bases at J, leaving 8 bases unmatched. The CDR3 bases are TGTGCCAGCAGCTTGGCCCGCGGGGGGGTTGAAGAGACCCAGTACTTC. The encoded protein is CASSLARGGVEETQYF.

CDR3 protein: CASSLGTAKYTEAFF. Here the CDR3 DNA reads TGTGCCAGCAGCCTAGGGACAGCAAAATACACTGAAGCTTTCTTT. The V gene is TRBV3-1 (or the pseudogene TRBV3-2), the J gene TRBJ1-1; 7 bases agree with TRBD1. This CDR3 region has 15 residues. J gave up 3 bases and V 4 bases, and 8 bases lay outside the gene matches. CDR1 LGHDT and CDR2 YNNKEL come from the germline V gene (reference sequence).

The CDR3, as DNA: TGTGCCAGCAGCTGGATAGGGGGCTGGGAGCAGTACTTC. It is translated as CASSWIGGWEQYF. V gene TRBV5-4 combines with J gene TRBJ2-7, with 7 nucleotides matching TRBD1. This CDR3 spans 13 amino acids. V trimming: 3 bases; J trimming: 7 bases; junction bases outside the gene matches: 7. Per the germline V gene, CDR1 is SGHNT and CDR2 is YYREEE (reference sequence). The complete variable domain, with remaining parts taken from reference TRBV5-4 and TRBJ2-7, reads ETGVTQSPTHLIKTRGQQVTLRCSSQSGHNTVSWYQQALGQGPQFIFQYYREEENGRGNFPPRFSGLQFPNYSSELNVNALELDDSALYLCASSWIGGWEQYFGPGTRLTVT.

The chain is built from TRBV12-3 or TRBV12-4 and TRBJ1-2, with 7 bases that match TRBD1. CDR3 size: 12 residues. V shed 3 bases, J shed 7 bases, and the junction held 2 bases outside the gene matches. The CDR3 sequence: CASSLRQGGYTF. DNA for the CDR3: TGTGCCAGCAGTTTGAGACAGGGTGGCTACACCTTC.

The chain recombines TRBV4-1 with TRBJ1-2; 7 bases align to TRBD1. In germline, CDR1 is MGHRA, CDR2 YSYEKL. With 1 base clipped from V and 5 bases from J, the junction kept 4 bases outside the gene matches. This CDR3 comprises 14 residues. The CDR3, as DNA: TGCGCCAGCAGCCAAGCGGGACAGAGTTATGGCTACACCTTC. Encoded protein: CASSQAGQSYGYTF.

V gene TRBV23-1 combines with J gene TRBJ2-2; D may be TRBD1 (5 bases). TRBV23-1 is an ORF for which the function is uncertain. This CDR3 comprises 16 residues. V was shortened by 3 bases and J by 2 bases, with 13 bases between the two germline ends. The DNA for the CDR3 is TGCGCCAGCAGTCATCACCGACAGAGAAACACCGGGGAGCTGTTTTTT. Residues: CASSHHRQRNTGELFF.

This chain connects TRBV6-5 to TRBJ2-5; 8 nucleotides align to TRBD2. The V gene's germline CDR1 is MNHEY and CDR2 SVGAGI. The V and J ends lost 6 bases and 5 bases, in that order; junction bases with no gene match: 11. The CDR3 consists of 15 residues. The CDR3 nucleotides read TGTGCCAGCAGCACATCGGGGGGGCCGTTGGAGACCCAGTACTTC. This encodes CASSTSGGPLETQYF.

The chain links TRBV25-1 to TRBJ2-7, with TRBD2 as a possible D gene (7 bases). V lost 6 bases and J 5 bases, leaving 14 bases between the germline ends. Germline-derived CDR1 and CDR2 are MGHDK and SYGVNS. The CDR3 covers 13 residues. The DNA of the CDR3 is TGTGCCAGCAGGGCGGGGGCGTGGGACGAGCAGTACTTC. Translating gives CASRAGAWDEQYF.

This clone was counted between two and nine times. The rearrangement joins TRBV28 to TRBJ1-4; a weak D match, TRBD1 (6 bases). V lost 9 bases to trimming and J lost 4 bases, with 27 bases between them. CDR3 length: 18 residues. CDR1 and CDR2 from the germline V gene are MDHEN and SYDVKM. CDR3 bases: TGTGCCAGGAGGCCGAATGATCCCCGCGACAGGCTTAATGAAAAACTGTTTTTT. Its protein is CARRPNDPRDRLNEKLFF.

In its sample, this clone was seen a few times. The chain couples TRBV11-3 to TRBJ2-2, with 8 bases matching TRBD2. Germline CDR1 SGHNT, CDR2 YENEEA. The CDR3 runs to 16 residues. J gave up 0 bases and V 8 bases, and 8 bases lay outside the gene matches. The CDR3 region has the DNA TGTGCCAGCTCTTTTGCGGGGGGATCGAACACCGGGGAGCTGTTTTTT. Translated: CASSFAGGSNTGELFF. Together with reference TRBV11-3 and TRBJ2-2, the CDR3 gives the full variable domain: EAGVVQSPRYKIIEKKQPVAFWCNPISGHNTLYWYLQNLGQGPELLIRYENEEAVDDSQLPKDRFSAERLKGVDSTLKIQPAELGDSAVYLCASSFAGGSNTGELFFGEGSRLTVL.

The chain employs TRBV11-2 and TRBJ2-5; tentatively, D is TRBD2 (5 bases). The V gene's germline CDR1 is SGHAT and CDR2 FQNNGV. This CDR3 spans 15 amino acids. V dropped 5 bases and J dropped 1 base, with 14 bases sitting between them. The CDR3 spells CASSPPGSAQETQYF. The CDR3 nucleotides read TGTGCCAGCAGCCCCCCGGGGTCCGCCCAAGAGACCCAGTACTTC.

The J gene is TRBJ1-2, the V gene TRBV12-3 or TRBV12-4; D gene uncertain. CDR3 size: 12 residues. V gave up 5 bases and J gave up 6 bases, with 10 bases separating them. The CDR3 region has the DNA TGTGCCAGCAGTGCCCACAGCCATGGCTACACCTTC. It specifies CASSAHSHGYTF.

The chain employs TRBV7-9 and TRBJ2-3; 7 bases align to TRBD2. The V gene end was trimmed by 4 bases and the J gene end by 3 bases; junction bases not matched to a gene: 10. In germline, CDR1 is SEHNR, CDR2 FQNEAQ (reference sequence). The CDR3 spans 16 residues. CDR3 residues: CASSYTSFGRTDTQYF. CDR3 nucleotide sequence: TGTGCCAGCAGCTACACTTCTTTCGGGAGGACAGATACGCAGTATTTT.

The rearrangement joins TRBV27 to TRBJ2-3; D might be TRBD1 (6 bases). Germline CDR1 is MNHEY and CDR2 is SMNVEV (reference sequence). The ends were cut back, 4 bases at V and 3 bases at J, with 11 bases in the middle. The CDR3 loop spans 14 amino acids. This CDR3 is CASSSRQGTDTQYF. The CDR3 coding sequence is TGTGCCAGCAGTTCGAGGCAGGGGACAGATACGCAGTATTTT.

This chain connects TRBV4-2 to TRBJ2-3, with D possibly being TRBD2 (6 bases). CDR3 length: 18 residues. V lost 0 bases to trimming and J lost 2 bases, with 18 bases between them. Germline V gives CDR1 LGHNA, CDR2 YNFKEQ. The CDR3 DNA follows: TGTGCCAGCAGCCAAGATTATGCTAGCGCATCTTACACAGATACGCAGTATTTT. It specifies CASSQDYASASYTDTQYF.

This clone appeared a few times. V usage is TRBV15 and J usage is TRBJ1-4; 7 bases match TRBD1. The CDR3 runs to 13 residues. Losses at the gene ends were 5 bases for V and 6 bases for J; bases not matched to a gene: 3. CDR1 is LNHNV, CDR2 YYDKDF, per germline (reference sequence). The CDR3 DNA follows: TGTGCCACCAGCGTAGACAGGGATGAAAAACTGTTTTTT. It codes for CATSVDRDEKLFF.

This clone came up once. This chain connects TRBV27 to TRBJ2-4; possibly TRBD1 for D (5 bases). This CDR3 is built from 11 residues. Germline V lookup: CDR1 MNHEY, CDR2 SMNVEV (reference sequence). V was cut by 1 base and J by 16 bases, with 11 bases left in between. The CDR3 loop is CASSLYPTDYF. The DNA for the CDR3 is TGTGCCAGCAGTTTATACCCGACAGATTACTTC.

The chain couples TRBV27 to TRBJ2-7; 7 bases are a match to TRBD1. Per the germline V gene, CDR1 is MNHEY and CDR2 is SMNVEV (reference sequence). This CDR3 contains 13 residues. V dropped 7 bases and J dropped 1; count of bases not matched to a gene: 4. The CDR3 sequence is CASKRQGSYEQYF. The CDR3 nucleotides are TGTGCCAGCAAGAGACAGGGTTCCTACGAGCAGTACTTC.

The V call is TRBV6-5, the J call TRBJ2-7; TRBD1 is a possible D gene (6 bases). CDR1 MNHEY and CDR2 SVGAGI come from the germline V gene. The V and J ends lost 3 bases and 3 bases respectively, with 12 bases between them. The CDR3 length is 14 residues. CDR3: CASSYPGAIYEQYF. The CDR3, as DNA: TGTGCCAGCAGTTATCCAGGGGCCATCTACGAGCAGTACTTC.

V is TRBV19 and J is TRBJ1-5; 9 bases map to TRBD1. Germline values: CDR1 LNHDA, CDR2 SQIVND (reference sequence). Trimming removed 6 bases from V and 4 bases from J; junction bases left unmatched: 7. This CDR3 is built from 15 residues. CDR3 loop: CASSLTGGPNQPQHF. The CDR3 DNA reads TGTGCCAGTAGCCTGACAGGGGGGCCTAATCAGCCCCAGCATTTT.

This chain links TRBV28 with TRBJ2-1, with 7 bases that match TRBD1. CDR3 length equals 18 residues. Germline V gene lookup returns CDR1 MDHEN and CDR2 SYDVKM. The ends lost 6 bases at V and 4 bases at J; junction bases unmatched: 18. The CDR3 loop is CASSLKQGLLGLYNEQFF. The CDR3 bases are TGTGCCAGCAGCCTAAAACAGGGGCTCCTTGGGCTGTACAATGAGCAGTTCTTC.

Comment on this clone: The same CDR3 also results from other DNA sequences found in this sample. J is TRBJ1-1 and V is TRBV19; TRBD1 matches 7 bases. The CDR3 runs to 13 residues. Germline CDR1 and CDR2: LNHDA and SQIVND (reference sequence). The junction had 2 bases not matched to a gene; V was cut back by 3 bases and J by 4 bases. The CDR3 sequence is CASSIRQGTEAFF. For the CDR3, the DNA is TGTGCCAGTAGTATCAGACAGGGCACTGAAGCTTTCTTT.

The rearrangement links TRBV6-5 to TRBJ1-2, with 8 bases lining up with TRBD1. The trim removed 6 bases at V and 4 bases at J, leaving 4 bases unmatched. The germline V gene encodes CDR1 MNHEY and CDR2 SVGAGI. This CDR3 has 13 amino acids. The CDR3 spells CASREDRVYGYTF. Here the CDR3 DNA reads TGTGCCAGCAGAGAGGACAGGGTCTATGGCTACACCTTC.

J is TRBJ1-4 and V is TRBV25-1; tentative D call: TRBD1 (5 bases). V lost 6 bases to trimming and J lost 7 bases, with 21 bases between them. The length of the CDR3 is 16 residues. Germline CDR1 reads MGHDK; CDR2 reads SYGVNS. CDR3 loop: CASSPSWDLEGEKLFF. As DNA, the CDR3 is TGTGCCAGCAGCCCTAGTTGGGACCTGGAGGGTGAAAAACTGTTTTTT.